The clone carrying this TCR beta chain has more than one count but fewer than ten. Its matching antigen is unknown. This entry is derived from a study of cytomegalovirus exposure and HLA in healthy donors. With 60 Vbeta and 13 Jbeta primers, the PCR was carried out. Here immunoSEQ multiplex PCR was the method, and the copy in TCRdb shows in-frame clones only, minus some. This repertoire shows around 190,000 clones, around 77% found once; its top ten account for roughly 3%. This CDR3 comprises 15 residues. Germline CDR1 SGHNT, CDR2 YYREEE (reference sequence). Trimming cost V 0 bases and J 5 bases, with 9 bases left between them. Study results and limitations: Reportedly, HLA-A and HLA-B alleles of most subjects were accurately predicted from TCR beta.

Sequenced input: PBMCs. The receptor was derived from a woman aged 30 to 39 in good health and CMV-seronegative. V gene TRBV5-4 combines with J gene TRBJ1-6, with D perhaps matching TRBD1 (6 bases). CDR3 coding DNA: TGTGCCAGCAGCTTGGGCAGGGGAGATAATTCACCCCTCCACTTT. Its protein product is CASSLGRGDNSPLHF. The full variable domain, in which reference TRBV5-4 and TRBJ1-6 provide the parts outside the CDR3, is ETGVTQSPTHLIKTRGQQVTLRCSSQSGHNTVSWYQQALGQGPQFIFQYYREEENGRGNFPPRFSGLQFPNYSSELNVNALELDDSALYLCASSLGRGDNSPLHFGNGTRLTVT.